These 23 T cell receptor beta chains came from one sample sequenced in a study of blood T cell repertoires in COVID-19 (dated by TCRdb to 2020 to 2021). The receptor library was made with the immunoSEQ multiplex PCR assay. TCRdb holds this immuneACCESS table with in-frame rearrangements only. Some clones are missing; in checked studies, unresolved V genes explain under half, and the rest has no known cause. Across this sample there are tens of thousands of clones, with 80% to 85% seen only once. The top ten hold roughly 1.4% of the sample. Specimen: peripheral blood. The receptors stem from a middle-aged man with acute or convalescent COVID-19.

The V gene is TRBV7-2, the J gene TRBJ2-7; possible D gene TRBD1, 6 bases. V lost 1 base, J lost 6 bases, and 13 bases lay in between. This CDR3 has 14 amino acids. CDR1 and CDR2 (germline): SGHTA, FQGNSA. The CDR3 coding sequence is TGTGCCAGCAGCTTAGGACCCAGGGGAACCGAGCAGTACTTC. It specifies CASSLGPRGTEQYF.

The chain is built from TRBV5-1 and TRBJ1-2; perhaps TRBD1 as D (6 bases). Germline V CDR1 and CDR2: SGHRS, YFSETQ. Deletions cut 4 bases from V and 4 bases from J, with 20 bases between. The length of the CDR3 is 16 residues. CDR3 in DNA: TGCGCCAGCAGCCCGGACTGGCCAGGGGACCTCTATGGCTACACCTTC. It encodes CASSPDWPGDLYGYTF. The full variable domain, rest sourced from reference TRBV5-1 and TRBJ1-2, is KAGVTQTPRYLIKTRGQQVTLSCSPISGHRSVSWYQQTPGQGLQFLFEYFSETQRNKGNFPGRFSGRQFSNSRSEMNVSTLELGDSALYLCASSPDWPGDLYGYTFGSGTRLTVV.

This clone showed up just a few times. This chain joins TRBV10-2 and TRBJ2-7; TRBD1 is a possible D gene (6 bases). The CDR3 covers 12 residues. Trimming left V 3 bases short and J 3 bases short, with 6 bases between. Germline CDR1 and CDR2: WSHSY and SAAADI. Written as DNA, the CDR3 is TGCGCCAGCAGTGAACAGGGCTACGAGCAGTACTTC. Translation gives CASSEQGYEQYF.

The CDR3 loop reads CAISDKGGVSFNGYTF. CDR3 sequence (DNA): TGTGCCATCAGTGATAAAGGGGGGGTTAGTTTTAATGGCTACACCTTC. The genes are TRBV10-3 and TRBJ1-2, with a tentative D call TRBD1 (6 bases). V was shortened by 3 bases and J by 6 bases, with 20 bases between the two germline ends. The CDR3 runs 16 residues. Germline assignment: CDR1 ENHRY and CDR2 SYGVKD.

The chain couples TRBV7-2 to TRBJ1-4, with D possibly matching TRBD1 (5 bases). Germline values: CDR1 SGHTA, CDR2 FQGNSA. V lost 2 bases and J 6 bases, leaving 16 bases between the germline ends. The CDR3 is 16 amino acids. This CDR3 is CASSLSAGIGDEKLFF. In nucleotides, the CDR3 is TGTGCCAGCAGCTTATCAGCGGGTATAGGGGATGAAAAACTGTTTTTT.

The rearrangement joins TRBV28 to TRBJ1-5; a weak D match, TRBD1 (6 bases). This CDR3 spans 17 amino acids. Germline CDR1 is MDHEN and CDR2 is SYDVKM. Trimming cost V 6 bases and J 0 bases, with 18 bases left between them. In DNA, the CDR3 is TGTGCCAGCAGCCCTAGGGAATACAGGGTTAGCAATCAGCCCCAGCATTTT. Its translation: CASSPREYRVSNQPQHF.

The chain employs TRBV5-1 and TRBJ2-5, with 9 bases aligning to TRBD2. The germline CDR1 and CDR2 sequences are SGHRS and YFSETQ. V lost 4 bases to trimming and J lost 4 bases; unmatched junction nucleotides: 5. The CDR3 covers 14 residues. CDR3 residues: CASSRTSVAETQYF. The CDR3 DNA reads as TGCGCCAGCAGCCGGACTAGCGTAGCAGAGACCCAGTACTTC.

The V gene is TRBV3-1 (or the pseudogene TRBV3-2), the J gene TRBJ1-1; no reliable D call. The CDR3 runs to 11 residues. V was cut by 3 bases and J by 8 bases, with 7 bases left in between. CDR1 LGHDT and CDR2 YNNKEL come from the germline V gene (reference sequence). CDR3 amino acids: CASSQRSEAFF. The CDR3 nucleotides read TGTGCCAGCAGCCAGCGATCAGAAGCTTTCTTT.

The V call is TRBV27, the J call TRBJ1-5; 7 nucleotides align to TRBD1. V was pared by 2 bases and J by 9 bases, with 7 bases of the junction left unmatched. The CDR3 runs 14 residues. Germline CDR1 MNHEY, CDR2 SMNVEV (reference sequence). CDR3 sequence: CASSLGQQGLPQHF. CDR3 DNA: TGTGCCAGCAGTTTAGGGCAACAGGGGTTGCCCCAGCATTTT.

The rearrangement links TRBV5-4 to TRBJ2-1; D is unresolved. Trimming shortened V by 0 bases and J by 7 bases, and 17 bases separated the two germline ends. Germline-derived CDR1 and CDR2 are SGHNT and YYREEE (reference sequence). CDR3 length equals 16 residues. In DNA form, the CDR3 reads TGTGCCAGCAGCTTGGGACCTAGGCCAGTAGAAAATGAGCAGTTCTTC. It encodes CASSLGPRPVENEQFF.

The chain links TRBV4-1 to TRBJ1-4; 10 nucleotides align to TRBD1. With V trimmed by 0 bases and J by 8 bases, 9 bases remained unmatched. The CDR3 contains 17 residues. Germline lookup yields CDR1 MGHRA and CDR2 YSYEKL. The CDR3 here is CASSQDKWDRGREKLFF. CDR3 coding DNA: TGCGCCAGCAGCCAAGATAAGTGGGACAGGGGTCGCGAAAAACTGTTTTTT.

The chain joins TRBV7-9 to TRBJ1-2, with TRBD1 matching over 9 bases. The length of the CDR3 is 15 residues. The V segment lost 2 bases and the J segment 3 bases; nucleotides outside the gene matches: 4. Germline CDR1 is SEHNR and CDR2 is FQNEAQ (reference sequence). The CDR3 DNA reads TGTGCCAGCAGCTTACTGGGACAGGGATACTATGGCTACACCTTC. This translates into CASSLLGQGYYGYTF.

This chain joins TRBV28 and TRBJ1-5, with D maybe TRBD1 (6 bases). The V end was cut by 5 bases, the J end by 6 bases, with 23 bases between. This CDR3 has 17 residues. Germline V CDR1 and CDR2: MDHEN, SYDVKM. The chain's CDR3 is CASSPSPWGRGGQPQHF. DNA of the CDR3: TGTGCCAGCAGTCCCTCCCCGTGGGGAAGAGGGGGTCAGCCCCAGCATTTT.

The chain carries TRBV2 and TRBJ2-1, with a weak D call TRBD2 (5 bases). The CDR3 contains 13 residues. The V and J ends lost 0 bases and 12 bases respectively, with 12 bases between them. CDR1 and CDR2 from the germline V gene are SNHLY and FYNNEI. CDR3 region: CASSEAGEGRQFF. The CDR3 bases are TGTGCCAGCAGTGAAGCGGGCGAAGGGAGGCAGTTCTTC. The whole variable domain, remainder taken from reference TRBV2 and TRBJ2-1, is EPEVTQTPSHQVTQMGQEVILRCVPISNHLYFYWYRQILGQKVEFLVSFYNNEISEKSEIFDDQFSVERPDGSNFTLKIRSTKLEDSAMYFCASSEAGEGRQFFGPGTRLTVL.

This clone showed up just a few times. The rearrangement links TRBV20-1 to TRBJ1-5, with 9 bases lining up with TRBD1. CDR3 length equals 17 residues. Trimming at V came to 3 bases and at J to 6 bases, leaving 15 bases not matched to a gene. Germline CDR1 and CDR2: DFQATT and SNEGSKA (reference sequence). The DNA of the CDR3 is TGCAGTGCTAGTAACCTAGGCCGGGACAGGGCCTTTCAGCCCCAGCATTTT. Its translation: CSASNLGRDRAFQPQHF.

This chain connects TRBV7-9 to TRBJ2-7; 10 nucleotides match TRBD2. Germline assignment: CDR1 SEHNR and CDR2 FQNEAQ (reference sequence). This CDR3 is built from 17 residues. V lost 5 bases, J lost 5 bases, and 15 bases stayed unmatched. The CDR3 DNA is TGTGCCAGCAGCCGCGTGTTGGCTAGCGGGAGCCCCCACGAGCAGTACTTC. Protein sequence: CASSRVLASGSPHEQYF.

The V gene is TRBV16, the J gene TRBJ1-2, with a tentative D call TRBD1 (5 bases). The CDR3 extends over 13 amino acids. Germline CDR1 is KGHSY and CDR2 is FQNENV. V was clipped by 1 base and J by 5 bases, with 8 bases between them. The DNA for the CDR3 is TGTGCCAGCAGCCAATTTCCAGGGTATGGCTACACCTTC. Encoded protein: CASSQFPGYGYTF.

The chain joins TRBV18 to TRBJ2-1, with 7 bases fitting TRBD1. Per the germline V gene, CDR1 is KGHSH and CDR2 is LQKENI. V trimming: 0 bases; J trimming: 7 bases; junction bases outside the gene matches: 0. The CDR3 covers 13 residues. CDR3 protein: CASSPPTGNEQFF. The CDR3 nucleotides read TGTGCCAGCTCACCACCGACAGGGAATGAGCAGTTCTTC.

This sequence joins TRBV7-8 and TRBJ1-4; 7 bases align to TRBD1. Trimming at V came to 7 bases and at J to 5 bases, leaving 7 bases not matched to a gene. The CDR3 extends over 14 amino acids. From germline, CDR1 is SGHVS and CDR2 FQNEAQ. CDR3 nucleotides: TGTGCCAGCAAAAGCAGGGGGAACAATGAAAAACTGTTTTTT. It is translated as CASKSRGNNEKLFF.

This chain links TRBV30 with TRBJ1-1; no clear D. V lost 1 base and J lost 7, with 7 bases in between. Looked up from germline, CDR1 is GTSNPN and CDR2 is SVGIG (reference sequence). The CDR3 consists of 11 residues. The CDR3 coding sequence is TGTGCCTGGAGTGAACACCTTGAAGCTTTCTTT. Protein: CAWSEHLEAFF.

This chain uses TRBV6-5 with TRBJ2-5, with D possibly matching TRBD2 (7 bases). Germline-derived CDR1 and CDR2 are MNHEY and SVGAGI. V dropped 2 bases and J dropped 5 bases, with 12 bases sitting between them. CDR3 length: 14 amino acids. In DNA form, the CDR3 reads TGTGCCAGCAGTTACGGGGGGGCGACGGAGACCCAGTACTTC. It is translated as CASSYGGATETQYF.

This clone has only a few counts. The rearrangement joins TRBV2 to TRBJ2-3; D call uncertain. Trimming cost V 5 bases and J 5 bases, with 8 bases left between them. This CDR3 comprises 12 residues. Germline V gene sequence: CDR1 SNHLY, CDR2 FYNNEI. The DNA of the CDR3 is TGTGCCAGCAGTTCATTCAGAGATACGCAGTATTTT. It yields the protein CASSSFRDTQYF.

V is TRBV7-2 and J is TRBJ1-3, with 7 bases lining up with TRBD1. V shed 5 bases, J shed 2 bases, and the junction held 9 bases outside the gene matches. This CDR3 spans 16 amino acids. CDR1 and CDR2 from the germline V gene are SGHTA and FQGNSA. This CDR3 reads CASSPRDRVAGNTIYF. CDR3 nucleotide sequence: TGTGCCAGCAGCCCCCGAGACAGGGTGGCTGGAAACACCATATATTTT.